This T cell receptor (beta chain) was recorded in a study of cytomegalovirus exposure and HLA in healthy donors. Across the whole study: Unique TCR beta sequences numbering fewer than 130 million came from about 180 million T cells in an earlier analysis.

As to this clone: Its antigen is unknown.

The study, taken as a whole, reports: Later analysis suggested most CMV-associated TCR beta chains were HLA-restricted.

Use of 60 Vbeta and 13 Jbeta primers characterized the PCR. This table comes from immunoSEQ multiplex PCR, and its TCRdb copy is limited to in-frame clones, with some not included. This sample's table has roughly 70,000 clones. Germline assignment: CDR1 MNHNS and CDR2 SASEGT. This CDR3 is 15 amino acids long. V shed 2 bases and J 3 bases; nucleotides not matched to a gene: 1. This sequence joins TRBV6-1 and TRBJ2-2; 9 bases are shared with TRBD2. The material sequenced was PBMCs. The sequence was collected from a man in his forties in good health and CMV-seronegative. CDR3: CASSESSGDTGELFF. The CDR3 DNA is TGTGCCAGCAGTGAATCTAGCGGGGACACCGGGGAGCTGTTTTTT.